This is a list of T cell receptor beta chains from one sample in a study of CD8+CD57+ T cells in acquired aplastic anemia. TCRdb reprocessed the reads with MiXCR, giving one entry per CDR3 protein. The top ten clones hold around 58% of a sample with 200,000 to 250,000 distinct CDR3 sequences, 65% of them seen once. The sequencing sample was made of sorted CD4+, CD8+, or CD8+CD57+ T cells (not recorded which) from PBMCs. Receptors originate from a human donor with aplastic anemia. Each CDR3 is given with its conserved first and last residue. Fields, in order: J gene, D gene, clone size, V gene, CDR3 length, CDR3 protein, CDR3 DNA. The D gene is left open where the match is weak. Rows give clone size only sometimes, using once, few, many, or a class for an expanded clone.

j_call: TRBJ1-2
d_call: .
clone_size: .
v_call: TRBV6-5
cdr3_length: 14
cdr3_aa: CASSRLMANYGYTF
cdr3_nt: TGTGCCAGCAGCAGGCTCATGGCTAACTATGGCTACACCTTC

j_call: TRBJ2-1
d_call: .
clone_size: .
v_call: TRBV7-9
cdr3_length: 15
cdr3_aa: CASSLGSGRRNEQFF
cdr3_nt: TGTGCCAGCAGCTTAGGTTCGGGACGAAGAAATGAGCAGTTCTTC

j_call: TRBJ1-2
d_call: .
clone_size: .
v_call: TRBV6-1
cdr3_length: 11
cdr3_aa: CATQQGYGYTF
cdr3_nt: TGTGCCACCCAGCAAGGGTATGGCTACACCTTC

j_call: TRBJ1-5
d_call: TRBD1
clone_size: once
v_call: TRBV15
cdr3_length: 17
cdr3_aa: CATSRAGTGENNQPQHF
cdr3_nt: TGTGCCACCAGCAGAGCCGGAACAGGGGAGAACAATCAGCCCCAGCATTTT

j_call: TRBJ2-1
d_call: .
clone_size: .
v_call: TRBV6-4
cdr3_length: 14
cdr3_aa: CASSRTGVYNEQFF
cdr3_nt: TGTGCCAGCAGTCGAACGGGGGTTTACAATGAGCAGTTCTTC

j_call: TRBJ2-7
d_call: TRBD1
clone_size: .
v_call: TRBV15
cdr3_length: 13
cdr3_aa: CATSRDRSYEQYF
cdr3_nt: TGTGCCACCAGCAGGGACAGGTCCTACGAGCAGTACTTC

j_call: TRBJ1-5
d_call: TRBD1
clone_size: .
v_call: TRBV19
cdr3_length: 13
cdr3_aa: CASSITGDQPQHF
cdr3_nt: TGTGCCAGTAGTATAACAGGGGATCAGCCCCAGCATTTT

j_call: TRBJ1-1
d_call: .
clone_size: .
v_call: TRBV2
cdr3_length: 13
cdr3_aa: CASVSLGNTEAFF
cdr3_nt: TGTGCCAGCGTTTCGTTAGGCAACACTGAAGCTTTCTTT

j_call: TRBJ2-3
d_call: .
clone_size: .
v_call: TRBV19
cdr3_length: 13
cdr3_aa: CASSVQGTDTQYF
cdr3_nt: TGTGCCAGTAGTGTACAGGGCACAGATACGCAGTATTTT

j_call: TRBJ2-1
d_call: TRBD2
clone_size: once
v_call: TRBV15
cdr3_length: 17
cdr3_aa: CATSSPIAGGPYNEQFF
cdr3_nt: TGTGCCACCAGCAGCCCCATAGCGGGGGGGCCCTACAATGAGCAGTTCTTC

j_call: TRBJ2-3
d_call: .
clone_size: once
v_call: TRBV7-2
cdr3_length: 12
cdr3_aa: CASSRDTDTQYF
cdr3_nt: TGTGCCAGCAGCCGAGACACAGATACGCAGTATTTT

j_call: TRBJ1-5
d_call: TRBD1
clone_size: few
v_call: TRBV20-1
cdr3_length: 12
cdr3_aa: CSASDRDQPQHF
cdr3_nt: TGCAGTGCTAGCGACAGGGATCAGCCCCAGCATTTT

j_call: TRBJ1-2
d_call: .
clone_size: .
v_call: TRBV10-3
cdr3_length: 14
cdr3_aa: CASSPGTVGGHYTF
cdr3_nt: TGTGCCAGCAGCCCAGGGACTGTCGGGGGACACTACACCTTC

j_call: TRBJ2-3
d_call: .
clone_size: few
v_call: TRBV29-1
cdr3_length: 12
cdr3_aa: CSVEAARDTQYF
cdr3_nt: TGCAGCGTTGAGGCGGCGAGGGATACGCAGTATTTT

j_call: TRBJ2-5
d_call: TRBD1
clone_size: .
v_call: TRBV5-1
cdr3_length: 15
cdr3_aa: CASSVGTGDVETQYF
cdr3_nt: TGTGCCAGCAGTGTAGGGACAGGGGATGTAGAGACCCAGTACTTC

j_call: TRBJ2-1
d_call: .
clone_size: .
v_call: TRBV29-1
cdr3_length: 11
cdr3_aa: CSVRTGSEQFF
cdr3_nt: TGCAGCGTCAGAACAGGGAGTGAGCAGTTCTTC

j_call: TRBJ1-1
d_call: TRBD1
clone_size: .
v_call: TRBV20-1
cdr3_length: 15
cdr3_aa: CSARDAGTGGTEAFF
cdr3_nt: TGCAGTGCTAGGGATGCGGGTACAGGGGGGACTGAAGCTTTCTTT

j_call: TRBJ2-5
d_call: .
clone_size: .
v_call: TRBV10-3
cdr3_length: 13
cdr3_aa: CAIREGTQETQYF
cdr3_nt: TGTGCCATCAGGGAGGGAACCCAAGAGACCCAGTACTTC

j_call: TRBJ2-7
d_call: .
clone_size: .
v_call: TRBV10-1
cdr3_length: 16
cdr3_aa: CASSGSRERGSYEQYF
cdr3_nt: TGCGCCAGCAGTGGAAGTCGGGAGAGGGGGTCCTACGAGCAGTACTTC

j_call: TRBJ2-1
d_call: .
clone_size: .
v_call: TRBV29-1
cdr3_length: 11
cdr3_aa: CSVESVGGQFF
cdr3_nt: TGCAGCGTTGAATCTGTCGGGGGGCAGTTCTTC

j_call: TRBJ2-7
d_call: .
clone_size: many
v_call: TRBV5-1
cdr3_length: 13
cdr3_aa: CASSLGQNYEQYF
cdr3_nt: TGCGCCAGCAGCTTGGGTCAAAACTACGAGCAGTACTTC

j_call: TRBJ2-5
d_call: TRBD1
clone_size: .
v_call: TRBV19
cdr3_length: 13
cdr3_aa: CASIGTEQETQYF
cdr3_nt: TGTGCCAGCATCGGGACAGAACAAGAGACCCAGTACTTC

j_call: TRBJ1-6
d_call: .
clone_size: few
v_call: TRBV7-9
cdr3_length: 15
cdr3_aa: CASSPDLTRGSPLHF
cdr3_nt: TGTGCCAGCAGCCCAGACCTAACACGGGGTTCACCCCTCCACTTT

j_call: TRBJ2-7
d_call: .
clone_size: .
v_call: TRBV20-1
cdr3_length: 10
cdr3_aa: CSARENEQYF
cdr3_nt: TGCAGTGCTAGAGAGAACGAGCAGTACTTC

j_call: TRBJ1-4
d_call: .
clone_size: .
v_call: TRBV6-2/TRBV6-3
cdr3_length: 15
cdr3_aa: CASSPQEPTNEKLFF
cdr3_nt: TGTGCCAGCAGTCCCCAGGAACCAACTAATGAAAAACTGTTTTTT

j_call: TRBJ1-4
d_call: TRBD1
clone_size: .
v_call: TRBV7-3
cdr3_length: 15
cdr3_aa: CASSLIGTGLEKLFF
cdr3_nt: TGTGCCAGCAGCTTAATTGGGACAGGGCTTGAAAAACTGTTTTTT

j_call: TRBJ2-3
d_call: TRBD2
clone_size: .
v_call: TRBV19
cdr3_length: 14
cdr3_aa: CAAGRLAGGKAQYF
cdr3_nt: TGTGCCGCCGGAAGACTAGCGGGAGGGAAGGCGCAGTATTTT

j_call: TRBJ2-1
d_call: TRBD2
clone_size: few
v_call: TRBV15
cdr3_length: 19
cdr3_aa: CATSSQGFVAGGSYNEQFF
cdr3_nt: TGTGCCACCAGCAGCCAAGGTTTTGTAGCGGGGGGCTCCTACAATGAGCAGTTCTTC

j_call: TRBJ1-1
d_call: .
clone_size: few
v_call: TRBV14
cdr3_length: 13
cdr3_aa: CASSQSLNTEAFF
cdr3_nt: TGTGCCAGCAGCCAGTCTCTCAACACTGAAGCTTTCTTT

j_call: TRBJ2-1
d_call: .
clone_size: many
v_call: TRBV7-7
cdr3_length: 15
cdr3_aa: CASSLARTGTNEQFF
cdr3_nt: TGTGCTAGCAGCTTAGCCAGAACAGGGACCAATGAGCAGTTCTTC

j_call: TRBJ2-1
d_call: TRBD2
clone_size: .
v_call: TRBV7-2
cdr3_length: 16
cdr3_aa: CASSQTSGGFRNEQFF
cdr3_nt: TGTGCCAGCAGCCAAACTAGCGGGGGGTTCAGGAATGAGCAGTTCTTC

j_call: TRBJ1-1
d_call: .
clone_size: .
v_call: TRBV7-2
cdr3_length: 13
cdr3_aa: CASSLGRDIRDFF
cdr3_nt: TGTGCCAGCAGCTTAGGTCGGGACATCCGGGACTTCTTT

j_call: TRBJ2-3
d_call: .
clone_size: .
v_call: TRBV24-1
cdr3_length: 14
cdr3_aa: CATRGSLNTDTQYF
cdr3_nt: TGTGCCACCAGAGGAAGTCTGAACACAGATACGCAGTATTTT

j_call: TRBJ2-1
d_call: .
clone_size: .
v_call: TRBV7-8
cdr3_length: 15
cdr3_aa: CASSLVVSSYNEQFF
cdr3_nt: TGTGCCAGCAGCTTAGTTGTGAGTAGCTACAATGAGCAGTTCTTC

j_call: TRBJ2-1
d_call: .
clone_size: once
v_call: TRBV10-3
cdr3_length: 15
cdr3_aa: CAISERETSYNEQFF
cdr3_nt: TGTGCCATCAGTGAGAGGGAAACCTCCTACAATGAGCAGTTCTTC

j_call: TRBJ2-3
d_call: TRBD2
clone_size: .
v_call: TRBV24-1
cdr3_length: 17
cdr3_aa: CATSDSSGRGGRDTQYF
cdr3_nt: TGTGCCACCAGTGATTCGAGTGGGCGGGGGGGCCGTGATACGCAGTATTTT

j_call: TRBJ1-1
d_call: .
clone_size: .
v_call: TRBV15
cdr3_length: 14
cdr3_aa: CATSRDLGGSEAFF
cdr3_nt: TGTGCCACCAGCAGAGATTTGGGGGGCTCTGAAGCTTTCTTT

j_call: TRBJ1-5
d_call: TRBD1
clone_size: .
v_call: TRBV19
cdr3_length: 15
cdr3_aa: CASSWGQRSNQPQHF
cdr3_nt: TGTGCCAGTAGTTGGGGACAGAGAAGCAATCAGCCCCAGCATTTT

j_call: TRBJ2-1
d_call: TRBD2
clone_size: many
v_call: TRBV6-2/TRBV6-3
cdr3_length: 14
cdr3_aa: CASSLAGGPNEQFF
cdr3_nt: TGTGCCAGCAGTTTAGCGGGGGGGCCTAATGAGCAGTTCTTC

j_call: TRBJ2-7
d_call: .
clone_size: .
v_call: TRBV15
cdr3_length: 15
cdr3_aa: CATSRGGSFTYEQYF
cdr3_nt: TGTGCCACCAGCAGAGGGGGGAGCTTCACCTACGAGCAGTACTTC

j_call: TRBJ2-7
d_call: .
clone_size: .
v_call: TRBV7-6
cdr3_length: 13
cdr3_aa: CATSGLANYGQYF
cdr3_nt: TGTGCCACCTCGGGATTAGCGAATTACGGGCAGTACTTC

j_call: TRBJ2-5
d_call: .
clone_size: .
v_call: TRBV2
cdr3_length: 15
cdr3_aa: CASSESPLARETQYF
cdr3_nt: TGTGCCAGCAGTGAATCGCCGCTAGCCCGAGAGACCCAGTACTTC

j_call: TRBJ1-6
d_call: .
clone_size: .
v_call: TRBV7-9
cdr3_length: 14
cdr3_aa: CASSIDSLNSPLHF
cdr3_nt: TGTGCCAGCAGCATCGACAGCCTGAATTCACCCCTCCACTTT

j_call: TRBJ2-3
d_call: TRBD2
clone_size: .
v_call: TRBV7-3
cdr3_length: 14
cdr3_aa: CASSLAGDRDTQYF
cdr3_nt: TGTGCCAGCAGCCTAGCGGGGGATAGGGATACGCAGTATTTT

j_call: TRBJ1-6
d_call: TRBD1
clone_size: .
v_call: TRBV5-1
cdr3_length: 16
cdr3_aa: CASRRAETGASSPLHF
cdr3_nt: TGCGCCAGCAGGAGGGCAGAGACAGGGGCTAGTTCACCCCTCCACTTT

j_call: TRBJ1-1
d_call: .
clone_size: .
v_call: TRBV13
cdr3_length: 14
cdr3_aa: CASSQDGANTEAFF
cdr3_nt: TGCGCCAGCAGCCAAGACGGGGCGAACACTGAAGCTTTCTTT

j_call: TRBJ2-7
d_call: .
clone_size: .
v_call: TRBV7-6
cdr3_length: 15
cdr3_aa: CASSPGDGRIWEQYF
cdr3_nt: TGTGCCAGCAGCCCGGGGGACGGCAGAATATGGGAGCAGTACTTC

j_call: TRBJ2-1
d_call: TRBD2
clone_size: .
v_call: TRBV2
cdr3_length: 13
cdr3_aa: CASSRLADNEQFF
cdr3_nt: TGTGCCAGCAGTCGGCTAGCGGACAATGAGCAGTTCTTC

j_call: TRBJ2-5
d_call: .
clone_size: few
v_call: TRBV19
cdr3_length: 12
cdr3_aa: CASSRAGETQYF
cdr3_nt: TGTGCCAGTTCAAGGGCTGGAGAGACCCAGTACTTC

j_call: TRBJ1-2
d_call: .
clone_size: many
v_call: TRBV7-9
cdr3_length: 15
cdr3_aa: CASSLTGSVHYGYTF
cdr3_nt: TGTGCCAGCAGCCTCACAGGGTCTGTTCACTATGGCTACACCTTC

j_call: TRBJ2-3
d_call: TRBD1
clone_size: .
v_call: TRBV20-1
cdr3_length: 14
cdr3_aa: CSASSPGGSDTQYF
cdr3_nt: TGCAGTGCTAGTAGCCCAGGGGGATCAGATACGCAGTATTTT

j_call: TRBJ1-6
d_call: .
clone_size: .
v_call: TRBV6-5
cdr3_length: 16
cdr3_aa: CASSDEDSPYNSPLHF
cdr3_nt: TGTGCCAGCAGTGACGAGGACAGCCCGTATAATTCACCCCTCCACTTT

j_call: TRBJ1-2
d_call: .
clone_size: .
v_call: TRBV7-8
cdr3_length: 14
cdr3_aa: CASSQEMVTNGYTF
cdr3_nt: TGCGCCAGCAGCCAAGAGATGGTGACGAATGGCTACACCTTC